The clone carrying this T cell receptor (beta chain) occurred many times. These data belong to a study of kidney transplant recipient with SARS-CoV-2 infection. TCRdb redid the calling of the reads with MiXCR, one entry per CDR3 protein. The table includes about 240,000 distinct CDR3 sequences, 29% detected once. The germline gives CDR1 MNHEY, CDR2 SVGAGI. Trimming removed 5 bases at V and 0 bases at J, with 8 bases between. The CDR3 runs 14 residues. This sequence originates from a male patient aged 30 to 39 who had COVID-19 and was a kidney transplant recipient. The graft donor may have contributed some T cells. The gene calls are TRBV6-5 and TRBJ2-1, with a weak D call TRBD2 (5 bases). Source: a blood sample, taken at baseline and around day 110 from a kidney transplant recipient. CDR3 sequence: CASSVAGSYNEQFF. In DNA, the CDR3 is TGTGCCAGCAGTGTTGCGGGCTCCTACAATGAGCAGTTCTTC.